Below are 23 T cell receptor beta chains sequenced from a single sample in a study of early T cells in non-severe SARS-CoV-2 infection listed by TCRdb under 2021. The library was obtained by 5' RACE. Sequencing was carried out with a NextSeq 500. The public reads were reanalyzed by TCRdb: fastp trimming at Q25, MiXCR alignment, in-frame beta chains only. Identical CDR3 protein sequences are pooled into one entry, listed with their most common genes and DNA. The table for this sample lists 98,000 or so distinct CDR3 sequences; about 12% of them were counted only once. Around 3.2% of the sample rests with the top ten. Source material: whole blood. The receptors here all came from an adult who was a healthcare worker with PCR-confirmed SARS-CoV-2 infection or an uninfected control (not recorded which).

The chain combines TRBV29-1 with TRBJ2-5, with TRBD2 identical over 8 bases. The length of the CDR3 is 13 residues. The V segment lost 3 bases and the J segment 6 bases; nucleotides outside the gene matches: 6. Germline CDR1 is SQVTM and CDR2 is ANQGSEA. Here the CDR3 DNA reads TGCAGCGTTGATTTGGCGGGAGGACAGACCCAGTACTTC. Translation gives CSVDLAGGQTQYF.

The V gene is TRBV11-2, the J gene TRBJ2-5, with TRBD2 matching over 8 bases. The CDR3 contains 20 residues. Germline V gene lookup returns CDR1 SGHAT and CDR2 FQNNGV. Trimming at V came to 4 bases and at J to 0 bases, leaving 19 bases not matched to a gene. CDR3 region: CASSSGREGGPEPHQETQYF. CDR3 nucleotide sequence: TGTGCCAGCAGCTCCGGCCGGGAGGGCGGGCCTGAGCCGCACCAAGAGACCCAGTACTTC.

The chain links TRBV7-9 to TRBJ1-2, with 9 bases fitting TRBD1. This CDR3 has 15 residues. Looked up from germline, CDR1 is SEHNR and CDR2 is FQNEAQ (reference sequence). Losses at the gene ends were 6 bases for V and 5 bases for J; bases not matched to a gene: 10. This chain's CDR3 is CASSIMTGGYYGYTF. In nucleotides, the CDR3 is TGTGCCAGCAGTATCATGACAGGGGGTTATTATGGCTACACCTTC.

Many counts were recorded for this clonotype. The chain joins TRBV7-2 to TRBJ1-4, with TRBD1 matching over 7 bases. The germline V gene has CDR1 SGHTA and CDR2 FQGNSA. CDR3 size: 12 residues. The ends lost 5 bases at V and 16 bases at J; junction bases unmatched: 10. The CDR3 loop is CASSGGTAGPFF. Here the CDR3 DNA reads TGTGCCAGCAGCGGGGGGACAGCCGGTCCGTTTTTT.

In its sample, this clonotype was seen a few times. The CDR3, as DNA: TGTGCCAGCAGCTTAGTCCGGGTTTATAGCAATCAGCCCCAGCATTTT. Translating it yields CASSLVRVYSNQPQHF. The chain is built from TRBV11-2 and TRBJ1-5; D is ambiguous. The CDR3 extends over 16 amino acids. Germline V gene lookup returns CDR1 SGHAT and CDR2 FQNNGV. The V and J ends lost 1 base and 0 bases respectively, with 10 bases between them. The whole variable domain, filled in from reference TRBV11-2 and TRBJ1-5, reads EAGVAQSPRYKIIEKRQSVAFWCNPISGHATLYWYQQILGQGPKLLIQFQNNGVVDDSQLPKDRFSAERLKGVDSTLKIQPAKLEDSAVYLCASSLVRVYSNQPQHFGDGTRLSIL.

In its sample, this clonotype was seen a few times. The chain is built from TRBV29-1 and TRBJ2-5; D unclear. This CDR3 is 12 amino acids long. Trimming left V 4 bases short and J 5 bases short, with 11 bases between. Per the germline V gene, CDR1 is SQVTM and CDR2 is ANQGSEA. The CDR3 nucleotides read TGCAGCGTTGGGGAATCGCGGGAGACCCAGTACTTC. Protein: CSVGESRETQYF. Combining the CDR3 with reference TRBV29-1 and TRBJ2-5 gives the whole variable domain SAVISQKPSRDICQRGTSLTIQCQVDSQVTMMFWYRQQPGQSLTLIATANQGSEATYESGFVIDKFPISRPNLTFSTLTVSNMSPEDSSIYLCSVGESRETQYFGPGTRLLVL.

This clonotype was seen repeatedly, ten times or more. The chain combines TRBV12-3 or TRBV12-4 with TRBJ1-1; D gene unclear. The CDR3 has 15 residues. V was pared by 8 bases and J by 0 bases, with 16 bases between. The CDR3 is CASPKLGEMNTEAFF. In DNA, the CDR3 is TGTGCCAGCCCTAAGTTGGGAGAGATGAACACTGAAGCTTTCTTT.

The chain uses TRBV3-1 and TRBJ2-1; D is perhaps TRBD1 (5 bases). V lost 4 bases and J lost 2, with 18 bases in between. Germline CDR1 is LGHDT and CDR2 is YNNKEL (reference sequence). The CDR3 sequence is 17 residues long. The DNA of the CDR3 is TGTGCCAGCAGCCCCTACGGTCCAGGGCGTCCCTACAATGAGCAGTTCTTC. This sequence encodes CASSPYGPGRPYNEQFF.

This clonotype was counted at least ten times. The CDR3 sequence is CASSLGGTGVGSSYEQYF. CDR3 nucleotides: TGCGCCAGCAGCTTGGGCGGGACAGGGGTAGGGAGCTCCTACGAGCAGTACTTC. The chain links TRBV5-1 to TRBJ2-7, with 10 bases that match TRBD1. Germline CDR1 and CDR2: SGHRS and YFSETQ. V was pared by 0 bases and J by 0 bases, with 9 bases of the junction left unmatched. The CDR3 contains 18 residues.

This clonotype was recorded a few times. This chain links TRBV19 with TRBJ2-3; 11 nucleotides match TRBD2. This CDR3 has 14 amino acids. After removal of 5 bases from V and 5 bases from J, the junction contained 3 bases not matched to a gene. Looked up from germline, CDR1 is LNHDA and CDR2 is SQIVND (reference sequence). DNA of the CDR3: TGTGCCAGTAGTCTGACTAGCGGGAAAGATACGCAGTATTTT. As protein: CASSLTSGKDTQYF.

The rearrangement joins TRBV25-1 to TRBJ1-1, with D unclear. The CDR3 sequence is 15 residues long. The germline V gene has CDR1 MGHDK and CDR2 SYGVNS. The ends were cut back, 4 bases at V and 1 base at J, with 13 bases in the middle. The CDR3 DNA follows: TGTGCCAGCAGTGGGGATGCGAGAACGAACACTGAAGCTTTCTTT. It is translated as CASSGDARTNTEAFF.

This clonotype appeared a few times. The rearrangement uses TRBV6-1 and TRBJ1-2, with a possible D match to TRBD1 (6 bases). Germline V gives CDR1 MNHNS, CDR2 SASEGT. CDR3 length equals 12 residues. V was shortened by 7 bases and J by 5 bases, with 11 bases between the two germline ends. CDR3 DNA sequence: TGTGCCAGCACGCAGGGGTGGTATGGCTACACCTTC. This codes for CASTQGWYGYTF.

This clonotype was recorded at least ten times. The rearrangement joins TRBV12-3 or TRBV12-4 to TRBJ2-7; D gene unclear. Trimming stripped 1 base from V and 5 bases from J, with 6 bases between. The CDR3 extends over 12 amino acids. DNA of the CDR3: TGTGCCAGCAGTTTAGGTGGGGACGAGCAGTACTTC. As protein: CASSLGGDEQYF.

In its sample, this clonotype was seen a few times. The CDR3 loop is CASSGGLADYEQYF. In DNA, the CDR3 is TGTGCCAGCAGCGGGGGACTAGCGGATTACGAGCAGTACTTC. V and J are TRBV5-4 and TRBJ2-7; 11 nucleotides match TRBD2. V was clipped by 4 bases and J by 4 bases; unmatched bases: 4. Germline V gene sequence: CDR1 SGHNT, CDR2 YYREEE (reference sequence). The CDR3 spans 14 residues.

This clonotype was recorded a few times. The gene calls are TRBV30 and TRBJ1-2; D not resolved. CDR3 length: 15 residues. In germline, CDR1 is GTSNPN, CDR2 SVGIG (reference sequence). V lost 4 bases and J 4 bases, leaving 19 bases between the germline ends. CDR3 residues: CAWKIREFPSYGYTF. For the CDR3, the DNA is TGTGCCTGGAAGATAAGGGAGTTCCCTTCCTATGGCTACACCTTC.

The chain uses TRBV29-1 and TRBJ2-3; D gene unclear. Germline CDR1 SQVTM, CDR2 ANQGSEA. The V end was cut by 2 bases, the J end by 3 bases, with 15 bases between. This CDR3 contains 15 residues. The DNA of the CDR3 is TGCAGCGTTGAACAACATCGGCAGAGGACAGATACGCAGTATTTT. Its translation is CSVEQHRQRTDTQYF.

This clonotype was picked up a small number of times. The chain uses TRBV18 and TRBJ2-1; TRBD2 agrees at 8 bases. The CDR3 totals 15 residues. The V and J ends lost 3 bases and 7 bases, in that order; junction bases with no gene match: 8. Germline V gene sequence: CDR1 KGHSH, CDR2 LQKENI. DNA for the CDR3: TGTGCCAGCTCACCCCTAGCGGGTTGGGGAAATGAGCAGTTCTTC. Amino acids: CASSPLAGWGNEQFF.

This clonotype was seen repeatedly, ten times or more. The chain couples TRBV11-2 to TRBJ2-7; D remains ambiguous. This CDR3 is built from 15 residues. CDR1 and CDR2 from the germline V gene are SGHAT and FQNNGV. V lost 5 bases and J lost 1, with 15 bases in between. The CDR3 DNA reads as TGTGCCAGCAGCCTCCAGGAGTGGTATTCCTACGAGCAGTACTTC. This codes for CASSLQEWYSYEQYF.

This clonotype was found a few times. V and J are TRBV21-1 and TRBJ2-7; TRBD1 is the table's D call, not checked against the DNA. TRBV21-1 represents a pseudogene. The CDR3 loop spans 18 amino acids. The CDR3 sequence: CASSKSINMTSLSYEQYF. CDR3 nucleotides: TGTGCCAGCAGCAAAAGCATAAACATGACGTCCCTCTCCTACGAGCAGTACTTC.

This clonotype came up a few times. The CDR3 spells CASSHRGAILNQPQHF. As DNA, the CDR3 is TGTGCCAGTAGTCATCGGGGGGCGATCCTCAATCAGCCCCAGCATTTT. The gene calls are TRBV19 and TRBJ1-5; D might be TRBD1 (6 bases). Germline CDR1 is LNHDA and CDR2 is SQIVND (reference sequence). The CDR3 has 16 amino acids. V gave up 5 bases and J gave up 3 bases, with 17 bases separating them.

This clonotype appeared many times. The chain is built from TRBV6-5 and TRBJ1-3; D is ambiguous. In germline, CDR1 is MNHEY, CDR2 SVGAGI. The CDR3 spans 16 residues. With 5 bases removed from V and 3 bases from J, the gap between germline ends came to 17 bases. The CDR3 DNA reads as TGTGCCAGCAGTCCCTTTTTATCGGGGAGTGGAAACACCATATATTTT. Protein: CASSPFLSGSGNTIYF.

The J gene is TRBJ1-2, the V gene TRBV29-1, with D maybe TRBD1 (6 bases). The CDR3 is made up of 12 amino acids. V was trimmed by 7 bases and J by 3 bases, leaving 12 bases between them. Germline V lookup: CDR1 SQVTM, CDR2 ANQGSEA. The CDR3 sequence is CSARKGDYGYTF. The CDR3 nucleotides are TGCAGCGCAAGAAAGGGGGACTATGGCTACACCTTC.

Ten or more counts support this clonotype. V usage is TRBV20-1 and J usage is TRBJ1-1; D unclear. V was pared by 1 base and J by 1 base, with 10 bases between. The CDR3 is made up of 14 amino acids. The germline V gene encodes CDR1 DFQATT and CDR2 SNEGSKA (reference sequence). The CDR3 nucleotides are TGCAGTGCTAGAGTGTCAAAAAGGAACACTGAAGCTTTCTTT. Translating it yields CSARVSKRNTEAFF.